The rows below give T cell receptor beta chains drawn from one sample of a study of cytomegalovirus exposure and HLA in healthy donors. The protocol was immunoSEQ multiplex PCR, while the TCRdb copy is restricted to in-frame clones and leaves out a portion. Of some 90,000 clones listed, about 96% are singletons. Sequencing input: PBMCs. These receptor sequences come from a man between 18 and 35 years old in good health and CMV-seronegative. Both conserved end residues are trimmed from each CDR3.

j_call | cdr3_length | v_call | cdr3_aa
TRBJ2-5 | 12 | TRBV5-4 | ASNRDRREETQY
TRBJ2-5 | 15 | TRBV25-1 | ASSGWTSGRAGETQY
TRBJ2-1 | 13 | TRBV7-2 | ASSLGTSRVNEQF
TRBJ1-5 | 16 | TRBV11-3 | ASSLAGQGEDGNQPQH
TRBJ2-2 | 12 | TRBV6-1 | ASRGGGGTGELF
TRBJ2-3 | 17 | TRBV7-9 | ASSFFAEVRGGVTDTQY
TRBJ2-3 | 12 | TRBV10-2 | AVSWREKADTQY
TRBJ2-7 | 14 | TRBV7-9 | ASSLWRNRGHYEQY
TRBJ2-7 | 12 | TRBV30 | AWSTRFPPYEQY
TRBJ2-2 | 12 | TRBV18 | GTMLAAGTGELF
TRBJ1-1 | 11 | TRBV9 | ASSVTQLGEAF
TRBJ2-5 | 12 | TRBV5-1 | ASSLEGTAETQY
TRBJ1-2 | 11 | TRBV23-1 | ASSQDRMRGYT
TRBJ1-5 | 12 | TRBV19 | ASSISQGNQPQH
TRBJ2-1 | 14 | TRBV13 | ASSYTGTSGTHEQF
TRBJ1-2 | 12 | TRBV5-4 | ASSPDRVPNGYT
TRBJ1-4 | 13 | TRBV7-9 | ASSPPGLPNEKLF
TRBJ1-2 | 12 | TRBV7-9 | ASSLGGLPWGYT
TRBJ2-1 | 11 | TRBV7-9 | ASGMSPGGEQF
TRBJ1-5 | 13 | TRBV6-1 | ASRRPTGPDQPQH
TRBJ2-5 | 12 | TRBV7-3 | ASSALGGTETQY
TRBJ2-2 | 15 | TRBV7-9 | ASSWNPGQPNTGELF
TRBJ2-7 | 14 | TRBV11-2 | ASSLVFRTSGYEQY
TRBJ1-2 | 11 | TRBV25-1 | ASSDPGVKGYT
TRBJ1-1 | 13 | TRBV5-1 | ASSLGRTSNTEAF
TRBJ2-7 | 11 | TRBV28 | ASQSTGGYEQY
TRBJ2-1 | 14 | TRBV10-1 | ASSENAGGINNEQF
TRBJ2-1 | 15 | TRBV7-2 | ASSLAVSGRNNNEQF
TRBJ2-2 | 14 | TRBV6-4 | ASSDFSGVHTGELF
TRBJ1-2 | 16 | TRBV10-1 | ASSEPPGRGRPNYGYT
TRBJ2-5 | 15 | TRBV5-4 | ASSFPRGRSEGETQY
TRBJ2-3 | 11 | TRBV28 | ASSFRLGDTQY
TRBJ1-1 | 12 | TRBV11-3 | ASSSWRLNTEAF
TRBJ2-1 | 14 | TRBV7-8 | ASSLILAGVGNEQF
TRBJ1-5 | 12 | TRBV5-1 | ASSFGGRDQPQH
TRBJ2-7 | 14 | TRBV5-5 | ASSLLGQGGPYEQY
TRBJ2-3 | 15 | TRBV4-2 | ASSQELAGGSTDTQY
TRBJ2-1 | 12 | TRBV7-2 | ASSLEPSGNEQF
TRBJ2-7 | 13 | TRBV7-6 | ASSMLAGGSYEQY